This record concerns one TCR beta chain sequence. This CDR3 comprises 17 residues. Looked up from germline, CDR1 is SGHDT and CDR2 is YYEEEE. The J segment lost 2 bases and the V segment lost 0 bases, leaving 7 bases of the junction unmatched. The data were taken from a study of cytomegalovirus exposure and HLA in healthy donors. Background on the study: A previous analysis identified 95 million to 130 million unique TCR beta sequences derived from some 200 million T cells.

The study ran its PCR with 60 Vbeta and 13 Jbeta primers. Authors' analysis steps: As a later analysis found, there were tens of millions of unique TCR beta chains, of which approximately 10 million were shared. The method was immunoSEQ multiplex PCR; TCRdb's version includes in-frame clones alone and lacks a portion of them. V, J and clone size are taken as reported in that table, and D and trimming were inferred from the DNA itself. The data show under 200,000 clones, around 80% seen once. This receptor was taken from a male donor in good health and CMV-seronegative. The material sequenced was PBMCs. The chain employs TRBV5-6 and TRBJ1-5; 8 bases map to TRBD1. The CDR3 bases are TGTGCCAGCAGCTTGGGGGCAGGGGGCCATGGCAATCAGCCCCAGCATTTT. It yields the protein CASSLGAGGHGNQPQHF.